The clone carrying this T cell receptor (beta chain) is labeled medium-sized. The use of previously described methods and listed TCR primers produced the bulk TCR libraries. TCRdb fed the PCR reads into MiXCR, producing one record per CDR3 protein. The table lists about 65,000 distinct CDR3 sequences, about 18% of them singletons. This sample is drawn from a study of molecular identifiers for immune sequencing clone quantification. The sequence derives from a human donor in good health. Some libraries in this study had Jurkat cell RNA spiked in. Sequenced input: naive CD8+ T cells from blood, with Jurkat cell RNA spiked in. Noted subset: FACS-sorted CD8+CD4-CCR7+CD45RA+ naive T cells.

CDR3: CASSSNPGQGAAKNIQYF. The CDR3 DNA reads TGTGCCAGCAGTTCCAATCCGGGACAGGGGGCTGCCAAAAACATTCAGTACTTC. This chain connects TRBV28 to TRBJ2-4; TRBD1 matches at 12 bases. The CDR3 contains 18 residues. The germline gives CDR1 MDHEN, CDR2 SYDVKM. Trimming cost V 4 bases and J 1 base; bases outside gene matches: 8.